This section outlines one T cell receptor (beta chain) sequence together with its context. The entry originates in a study of T cells after yellow fever vaccination. For the study at large: SMART-Seq v4 Ultra Low Input handled preparation of low-cell-number fractions.

A process of 5'RACE template switching, which added a universal primer site and UMIs, was used to make TCR cDNA. One entry per CDR3 protein, called by TCRdb with MiXCR from the 5' RACE reads. The sample records a few hundred thousand distinct CDR3 sequences, around 17% being singletons. This CDR3 is 14 amino acids long. The V gene lost 4 bases and the J gene lost 1 base, with 10 bases spanning the gap. In germline, CDR1 is LGHDT, CDR2 YNNKEL (reference sequence). V is TRBV3-1 and J is TRBJ1-1; possibly TRBD1 for D (5 bases). The specimen comprised PBMCs, sampled 5 days after the first yellow fever vaccination. The TCR originated in a man younger than 35 who received the YFV17D yellow fever vaccine. CDR3 bases: TGTGCCAGCAGCCGCCGGGACGCGAACACTGAAGCTTTCTTT. Translation gives CASSRRDANTEAFF.